These T cell receptor beta chains were read from a single sample in a study of blood T cells in healthy people across ages. TCRdb reprocessed the 5' RACE reads via MiXCR and lists one record per CDR3 protein. Altogether 1.6 million or so distinct CDR3 sequences are present, roughly 32% being singletons, with the ten largest covering 11%. The sequenced material came from blood. Receptor source: a woman between 25 and 40 years old in good health. Both conserved end residues are part of each CDR3. Fields, in order: clone size, V gene, D gene, J gene, CDR3 protein, CDR3 DNA. D genes are given only for firm matches. The listing skips clone size in some rows; elsewhere it reads once, few, many or a size class.

-	TRBV15	TRBD2	TRBJ2-5	CATAGGEGETQYF	TGTGCCACCGCCGGGGGGGAGGGAGAGACCCAGTACTTC
-	TRBV6-1	-	TRBJ2-3	CASTQGDTQYF	TGTGCCAGCACCCAGGGAGATACGCAGTATTTT
-	TRBV6-5	TRBD1	TRBJ2-7	CASSYSKWAETGSYEQYF	TGTGCCAGCAGTTACTCGAAGTGGGCTGAGACAGGGTCCTACGAGCAGTACTTC
-	TRBV29-1	TRBD2	TRBJ2-1	CSVVHRLAGGSEQFF	TGCAGCGTCGTCCATAGACTAGCGGGAGGGAGTGAGCAGTTCTTC
few	TRBV27	-	TRBJ1-2	CASRDLVMGGKGYTF	TGTGCCAGCAGGGACCTGGTTATGGGGGGAAAAGGCTACACCTTC
many	TRBV4-1	TRBD2	TRBJ2-1	CASSQWTSGAYNEQFF	TGCGCCAGCAGCCAGTGGACTAGCGGAGCCTACAATGAGCAGTTCTTC
-	TRBV4-2	-	TRBJ2-1	CASSRGVANEQFF	TGTGCCAGCAGCCGGGGGGTGGCCAATGAGCAGTTCTTC
-	TRBV6-6	-	TRBJ2-5	CASSYMGGGETQYF	TGTGCCAGCAGTTACATGGGGGGCGGTGAGACCCAGTACTTC
-	TRBV9	TRBD2	TRBJ2-6	CASSVTSGSVSGANVLTF	TGTGCCAGCAGCGTTACTAGCGGGAGTGTCTCTGGGGCCAACGTCCTGACTTTC
few	TRBV7-9	-	TRBJ2-5	CASSQGDSFQETQYF	TGTGCCAGCAGCCAGGGAGACAGTTTCCAAGAGACCCAGTACTTC